This TCR beta chain comes out of a study of graft-versus-host responses after intestinal transplantation. Across the study: Isolated intestinal, liver-intestinal, or multivisceral transplants were what recipients had. The study gave all recipients anti-thymocyte globulin induction, then tacrolimus and steroids for approximately 3 years. Notes on the study in general: The study found high graft-versus-host to host-versus-graft clonal ratios in allografts of patients with graft-donor T cell macrochimerism.

Clones were read by immunoSEQ multiplex PCR, and TCRdb kept only the in-frame ones, dropping some. Of 130,000 or so clones detected, over 85% appear once; the ten largest clones hold 0.16%. The sample holds one count of this clone. Its antigen is unknown. The CDR3 spans 16 residues. CDR1 ENHRY and CDR2 SYGVKD come from the germline V gene. Unmatched junction bases numbered 5, after V lost 5 bases and J lost 0 bases. J is TRBJ1-3 and V is TRBV10-3; 9 bases agree with TRBD1. Sequenced material: unstimulated CD4+ T cells sorted from spleen or lymph node cells, taken before intestinal transplant. This TCR was recovered from a human donor who received an intestinal transplant. DNA of the CDR3: TGTGCCATCAGTACCTGGACAGGGGTCTCTGGAAACACCATATATTTT. This translates into CAISTWTGVSGNTIYF.